A single sample is the source of the 14 T cell receptor beta chains below, sequenced in a study of cytomegalovirus exposure and HLA in healthy donors. Assay used: immunoSEQ multiplex PCR; TCRdb lists only in-frame clones, some missing. Among 180,000 or so clones listed, roughly 86% were seen once. The sequencing input was PBMCs. The source of these receptors is a man younger than 35 in good health and CMV-seropositive.

The V call is TRBV7-2, the J call TRBJ2-3; 9 nucleotides agree with TRBD1. Unmatched junction bases numbered 7, after V lost 3 bases and J lost 6 bases. The CDR3 has 15 amino acids. Germline V gives CDR1 SGHTA, CDR2 FQGNSA. DNA of the CDR3: TGTGCCAGCAGCTTGGGGACAGGGCCGTGGGATACGCAGTATTTT. Protein: CASSLGTGPWDTQYF. Filled out from reference TRBV7-2 and TRBJ2-3, the complete variable domain reads GAGVSQSPSNKVTEKGKDVELRCDPISGHTALYWYRQSLGQGLEFLIYFQGNSAPDKSGLPSDRFSAERTGGSVSTLTIQRTQQEDSAVYLCASSLGTGPWDTQYFGPGTRLTVL.

The V gene is TRBV6-5, the J gene TRBJ1-2; 7 bases map to TRBD1. The CDR3 is 15 residues long. J was trimmed by 6 bases and V by 0 bases; bases with no gene match: 7. Germline CDR1 is MNHEY and CDR2 is SVGAGI. The CDR3 nucleotides read TGTGCCAGCAGTTACTCGAGGACAGGAAGGGATGGCTACACCTTC. As protein: CASSYSRTGRDGYTF.

This chain uses TRBV7-2 with TRBJ2-5; TRBD1 aligns across 7 bases. The CDR3 contains 16 residues. V was clipped by 0 bases and J by 5 bases; unmatched bases: 9. CDR1 SGHTA and CDR2 FQGNSA come from the germline V gene. The CDR3: CASSLAPTGLGETQYF. CDR3 in DNA: TGTGCCAGCAGCTTAGCCCCGACAGGGTTGGGGGAGACCCAGTACTTC. Based on the CDR3 plus reference TRBV7-2 and TRBJ2-5, the full variable domain is GAGVSQSPSNKVTEKGKDVELRCDPISGHTALYWYRQSLGQGLEFLIYFQGNSAPDKSGLPSDRFSAERTGGSVSTLTIQRTQQEDSAVYLCASSLAPTGLGETQYFGPGTRLLVL.

In nucleotides, the CDR3 is TGCAGCGTTCAACATACAGATACGCAGTATTTT. Translated, it gives CSVQHTDTQYF. This chain connects TRBV29-1 to TRBJ2-3; D remains ambiguous. Trimming shortened V by 5 bases and J by 3 bases, and 6 bases separated the two germline ends. Germline V gene lookup returns CDR1 SQVTM and CDR2 ANQGSEA. The CDR3 covers 11 residues.

The CDR3 reads CASSQNRAGANVLTF. In DNA form, the CDR3 reads TGCGCCAGCAGCCAAAACAGGGCTGGGGCCAACGTCCTGACTTTC. The rearrangement links TRBV4-3 to TRBJ2-6; D is possibly TRBD1 (6 bases). The CDR3 consists of 15 residues. The V gene's germline CDR1 is LGHNA and CDR2 YSLEER. V was cut by 2 bases and J by 2 bases, with 7 bases left in between.

The genes are TRBV5-6 and TRBJ1-5, with a weak D call TRBD1 (6 bases). This CDR3 has 15 residues. Deletions cut 2 bases from V and 0 bases from J, with 9 bases between. Germline assignment: CDR1 SGHDT and CDR2 YYEEEE. CDR3 residues: CASSLQGYSNQPQHF. The CDR3, as DNA: TGTGCCAGCAGCTTACAGGGTTATAGCAATCAGCCCCAGCATTTT.

The chain uses TRBV28 and TRBJ1-2, with 7 bases fitting TRBD1. The CDR3 consists of 15 residues. Per germline, CDR1 MDHEN and CDR2 SYDVKM. V lost 5 bases, J lost 4 bases, and 10 bases stayed unmatched. This CDR3 reads CASSTWDSWGYGYTF. CDR3 in DNA: TGTGCCAGCAGTACCTGGGACAGTTGGGGCTATGGCTACACCTTC.

This clone turned up a few times. The rearrangement joins TRBV4-2 to TRBJ2-2; D gene ambiguous. Trimming shortened V by 0 bases and J by 6 bases, and 8 bases separated the two germline ends. CDR1 is LGHNA, CDR2 YNFKEQ, per germline. The CDR3 length is 14 residues. CDR3 in DNA: TGTGCCAGCAGCCAAGATGGAGTAGCCGGGGAGCTGTTTTTT. Its protein is CASSQDGVAGELFF.

The rearrangement joins TRBV6-5 to TRBJ1-2; D uncertain. The V gene lost 5 bases and the J gene lost 3 bases, with 10 bases spanning the gap. The CDR3 covers 13 residues. Per the germline V gene, CDR1 is MNHEY and CDR2 is SVGAGI. The CDR3 spells CASSTGGYYGYTF. DNA for the CDR3: TGTGCCAGCAGTACGGGAGGGTACTATGGCTACACCTTC.

The chain's CDR3 is CASSPASWGEQYF. The CDR3 coding sequence is TGTGCCAGCAGCCCGGCTAGCTGGGGCGAGCAGTACTTC. The V and J genes are TRBV9 and TRBJ2-7; TRBD2 might be the D (5 bases). The CDR3 length is 13 residues. From germline, CDR1 is SGDLS and CDR2 YYNGEE. The germline V and J ends were trimmed by 4 bases and 6 bases, with 14 bases remaining between them. Complete variable domain (other parts from reference TRBV9 and TRBJ2-7): DSGVTQTPKHLITATGQRVTLRCSPRSGDLSVYWYQQSLDQGLQFLIQYYNGEERAKGNILERFSAQQFPDLHSELNLSSLELGDSALYFCASSPASWGEQYFGPGTRLTVT.

Worth noting for this clone: Other DNA sequences within the sample encode an identical CDR3. The genes are TRBV4-3 and TRBJ1-2, with 10 nucleotides matching TRBD1. V shed 3 bases and J 5 bases; nucleotides not matched to a gene: 0. CDR3 length: 13 residues. Looked up from germline, CDR1 is LGHNA and CDR2 is YSLEER. The chain's CDR3 is CASSQDRGYGYTF. CDR3 nucleotide sequence: TGCGCCAGCAGCCAGGACAGGGGGTATGGCTACACCTTC.

This clone was seen only a few times. V is TRBV28 and J is TRBJ2-7; 13 positions agree with TRBD2. Looked up from germline, CDR1 is MDHEN and CDR2 is SYDVKM. The CDR3 consists of 15 residues. After removal of 6 bases from V and 9 bases from J, the junction contained 11 bases not matched to a gene. In DNA form, the CDR3 reads TGTGCCAGCAGATCGGGGGGGACTAGCGGGAACTGGCAGTACTTC. It encodes CASRSGGTSGNWQYF. The complete variable domain, with remaining parts taken from reference TRBV28 and TRBJ2-7, reads DVKVTQSSRYLVKRTGEKVFLECVQDMDHENMFWYRQDPGLGLRLIYFSYDVKMKEKGDIPEGYSVSREKKERFSLILESASTNQTSMYLCASRSGGTSGNWQYFGPGTRLTVT.

The rearrangement links TRBV14 to TRBJ2-1; 14 positions agree with TRBD2. This CDR3 has 16 amino acids. Germline lookup yields CDR1 SGHDN and CDR2 FVKESK. The trim removed 4 bases at V and 10 bases at J, leaving 9 bases unmatched. CDR3 sequence: CASSPTGLAGGFEQFF. DNA for the CDR3: TGTGCCAGCAGCCCAACCGGACTAGCGGGAGGATTCGAGCAGTTCTTC.

The chain uses TRBV10-3 and TRBJ1-2; possible D gene TRBD1, 5 bases. CDR1 is ENHRY and CDR2 is SYGVKD in the germline V gene. CDR3 length equals 14 residues. V lost 3 bases and J lost 2, with 10 bases in between. The CDR3 sequence: CAISDGRANYGYTF. CDR3 sequence (DNA): TGTGCCATCAGTGACGGCAGGGCGAACTATGGCTACACCTTC.